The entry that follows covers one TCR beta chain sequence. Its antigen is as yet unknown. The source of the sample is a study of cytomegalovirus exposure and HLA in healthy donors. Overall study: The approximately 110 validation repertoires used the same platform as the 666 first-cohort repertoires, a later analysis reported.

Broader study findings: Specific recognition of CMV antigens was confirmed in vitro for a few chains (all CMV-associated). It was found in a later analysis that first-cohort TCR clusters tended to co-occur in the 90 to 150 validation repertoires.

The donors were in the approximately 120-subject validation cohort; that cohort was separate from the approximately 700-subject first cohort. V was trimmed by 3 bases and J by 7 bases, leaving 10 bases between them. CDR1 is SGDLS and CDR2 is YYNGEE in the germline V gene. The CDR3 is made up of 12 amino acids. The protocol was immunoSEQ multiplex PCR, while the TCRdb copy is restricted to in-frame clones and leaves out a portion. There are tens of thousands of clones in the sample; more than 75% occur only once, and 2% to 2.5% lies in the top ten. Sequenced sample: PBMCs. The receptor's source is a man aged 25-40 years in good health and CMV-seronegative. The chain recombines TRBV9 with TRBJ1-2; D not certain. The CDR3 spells CASSGGIFGYTF. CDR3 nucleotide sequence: TGTGCCAGCAGCGGAGGGATTTTTGGCTACACCTTC. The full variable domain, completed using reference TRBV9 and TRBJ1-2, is DSGVTQTPKHLITATGQRVTLRCSPRSGDLSVYWYQQSLDQGLQFLIQYYNGEERAKGNILERFSAQQFPDLHSELNLSSLELGDSALYFCASSGGIFGYTFGSGTRLTVV.